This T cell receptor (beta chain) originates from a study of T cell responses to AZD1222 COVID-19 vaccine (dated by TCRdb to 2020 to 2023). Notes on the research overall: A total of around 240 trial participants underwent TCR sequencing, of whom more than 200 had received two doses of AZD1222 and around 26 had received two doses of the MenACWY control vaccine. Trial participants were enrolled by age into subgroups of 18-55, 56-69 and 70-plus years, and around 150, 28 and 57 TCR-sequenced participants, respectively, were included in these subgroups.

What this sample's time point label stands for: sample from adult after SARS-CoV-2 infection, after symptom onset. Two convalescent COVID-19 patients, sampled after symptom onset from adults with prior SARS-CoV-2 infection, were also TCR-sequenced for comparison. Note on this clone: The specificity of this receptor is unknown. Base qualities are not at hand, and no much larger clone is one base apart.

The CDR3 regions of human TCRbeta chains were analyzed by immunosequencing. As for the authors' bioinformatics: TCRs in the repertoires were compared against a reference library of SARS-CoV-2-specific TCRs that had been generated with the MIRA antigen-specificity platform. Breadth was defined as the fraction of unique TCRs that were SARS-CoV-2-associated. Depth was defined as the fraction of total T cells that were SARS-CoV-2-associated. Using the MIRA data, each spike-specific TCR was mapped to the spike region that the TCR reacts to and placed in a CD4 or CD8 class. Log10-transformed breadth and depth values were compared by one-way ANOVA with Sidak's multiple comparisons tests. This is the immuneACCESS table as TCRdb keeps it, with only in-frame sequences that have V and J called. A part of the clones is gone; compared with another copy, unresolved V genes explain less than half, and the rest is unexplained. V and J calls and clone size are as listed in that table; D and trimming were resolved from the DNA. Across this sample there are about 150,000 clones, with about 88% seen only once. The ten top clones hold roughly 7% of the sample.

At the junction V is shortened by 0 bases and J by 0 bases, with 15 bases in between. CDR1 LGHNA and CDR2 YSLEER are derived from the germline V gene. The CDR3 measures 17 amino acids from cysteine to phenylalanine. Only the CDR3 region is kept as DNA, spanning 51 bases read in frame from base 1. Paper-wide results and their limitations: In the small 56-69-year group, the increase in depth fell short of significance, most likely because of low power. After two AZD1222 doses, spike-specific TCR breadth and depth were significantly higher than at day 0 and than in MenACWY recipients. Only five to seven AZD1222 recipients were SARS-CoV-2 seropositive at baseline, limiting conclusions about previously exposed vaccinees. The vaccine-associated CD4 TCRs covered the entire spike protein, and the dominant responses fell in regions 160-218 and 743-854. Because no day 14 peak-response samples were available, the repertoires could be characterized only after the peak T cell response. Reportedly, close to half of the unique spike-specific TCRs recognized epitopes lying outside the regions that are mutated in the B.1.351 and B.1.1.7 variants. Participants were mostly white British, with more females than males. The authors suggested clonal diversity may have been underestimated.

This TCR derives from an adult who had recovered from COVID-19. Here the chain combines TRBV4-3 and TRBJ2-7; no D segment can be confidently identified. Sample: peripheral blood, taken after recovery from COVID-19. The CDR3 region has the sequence CASSQEASADLSYEQYF. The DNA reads TGCGCCAGCAGCCAAGAGGCCTCCGCGGACCTCTCCTACGAGCAGTACTTC.